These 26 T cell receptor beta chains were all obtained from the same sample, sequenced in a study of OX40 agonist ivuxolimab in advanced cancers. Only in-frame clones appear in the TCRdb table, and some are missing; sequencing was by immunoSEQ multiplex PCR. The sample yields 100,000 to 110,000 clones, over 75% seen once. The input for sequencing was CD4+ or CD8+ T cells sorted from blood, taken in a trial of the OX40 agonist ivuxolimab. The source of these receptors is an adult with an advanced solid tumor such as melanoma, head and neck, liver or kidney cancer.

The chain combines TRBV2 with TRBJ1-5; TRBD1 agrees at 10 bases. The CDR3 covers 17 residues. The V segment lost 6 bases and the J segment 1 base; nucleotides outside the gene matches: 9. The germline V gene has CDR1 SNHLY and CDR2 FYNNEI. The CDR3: CASRTGTGEASNQPQHF. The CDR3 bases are TGTGCCAGCAGGACCGGGACAGGGGAGGCAAGCAATCAGCCCCAGCATTTT.

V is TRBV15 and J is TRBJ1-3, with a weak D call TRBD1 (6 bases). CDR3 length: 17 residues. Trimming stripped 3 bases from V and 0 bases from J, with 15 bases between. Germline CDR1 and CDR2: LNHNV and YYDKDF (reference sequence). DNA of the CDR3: TGTGCCACCAGCAGTACAGGGCGCCTAGGCTCTGGAAACACCATATATTTT. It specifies CATSSTGRLGSGNTIYF.

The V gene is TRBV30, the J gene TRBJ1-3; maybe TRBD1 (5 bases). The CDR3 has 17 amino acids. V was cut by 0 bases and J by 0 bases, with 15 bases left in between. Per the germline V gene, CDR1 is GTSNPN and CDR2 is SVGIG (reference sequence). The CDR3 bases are TGTGCCTGGAGTGTACGGCAGGGCGTTTACTCTGGAAACACCATATATTTT. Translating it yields CAWSVRQGVYSGNTIYF.

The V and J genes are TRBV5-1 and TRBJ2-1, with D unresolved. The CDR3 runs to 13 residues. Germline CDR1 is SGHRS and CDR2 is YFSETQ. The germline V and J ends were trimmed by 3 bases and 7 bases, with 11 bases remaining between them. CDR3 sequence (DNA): TGCGCCAGCAGCTCGCGGCCGGGTAATGAGCAGTTCTTC. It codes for CASSSRPGNEQFF.

CDR3 nucleotide sequence: TGTGCCAGCAGTGCAGAGTTGAACACCGGGGAGCTGTTTTTT. As protein: CASSAELNTGELFF. The chain uses TRBV6-4 and TRBJ2-2; D remains unclear. Germline lookup yields CDR1 MRHNA and CDR2 SNTAGT. Trimming took 4 bases from V and 1 from J, leaving 7 bases between them. This CDR3 comprises 14 residues.

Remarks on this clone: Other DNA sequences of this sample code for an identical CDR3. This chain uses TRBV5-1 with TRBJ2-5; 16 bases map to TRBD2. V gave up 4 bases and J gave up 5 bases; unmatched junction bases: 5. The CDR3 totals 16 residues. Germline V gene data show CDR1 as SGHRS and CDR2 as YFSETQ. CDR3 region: CASSLGLAGGQETQYF. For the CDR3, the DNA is TGCGCCAGCAGCCTGGGACTAGCGGGGGGGCAGGAGACCCAGTACTTC.

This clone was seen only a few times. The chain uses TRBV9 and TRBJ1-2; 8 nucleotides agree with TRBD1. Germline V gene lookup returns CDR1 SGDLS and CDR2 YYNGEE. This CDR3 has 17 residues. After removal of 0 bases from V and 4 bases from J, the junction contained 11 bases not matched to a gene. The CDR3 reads CASSVGGGTGNVYGYTF. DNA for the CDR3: TGTGCCAGCAGCGTAGGAGGGGGGACAGGAAACGTCTATGGCTACACCTTC.

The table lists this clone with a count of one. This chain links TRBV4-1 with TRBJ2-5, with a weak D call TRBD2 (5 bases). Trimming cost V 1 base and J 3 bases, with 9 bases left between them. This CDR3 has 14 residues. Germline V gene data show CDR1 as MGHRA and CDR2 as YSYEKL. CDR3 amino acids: CASSQAGIKETQYF. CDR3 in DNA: TGCGCCAGCAGCCAAGCGGGGATAAAAGAGACCCAGTACTTC.

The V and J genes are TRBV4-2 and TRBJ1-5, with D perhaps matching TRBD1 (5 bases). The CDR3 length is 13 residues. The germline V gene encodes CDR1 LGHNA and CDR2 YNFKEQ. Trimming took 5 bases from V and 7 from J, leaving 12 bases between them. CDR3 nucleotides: TGTGCCAGCAGCAGAGGTCAGGGACAGCCCCAGCATTTT. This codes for CASSRGQGQPQHF.

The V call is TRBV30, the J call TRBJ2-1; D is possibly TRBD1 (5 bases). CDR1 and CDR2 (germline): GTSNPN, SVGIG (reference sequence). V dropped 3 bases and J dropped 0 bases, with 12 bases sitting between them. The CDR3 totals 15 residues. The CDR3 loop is CAWRRQQISYNEQFF. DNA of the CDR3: TGTGCCTGGAGGCGACAGCAAATCTCCTACAATGAGCAGTTCTTC.

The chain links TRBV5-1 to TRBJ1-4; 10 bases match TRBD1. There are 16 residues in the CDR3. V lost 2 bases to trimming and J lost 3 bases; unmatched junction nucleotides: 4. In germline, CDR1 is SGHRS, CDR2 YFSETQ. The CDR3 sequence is CASSFRQGAPNEKLFF. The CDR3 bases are TGCGCCAGCAGCTTCCGACAGGGGGCGCCTAATGAAAAACTGTTTTTT.

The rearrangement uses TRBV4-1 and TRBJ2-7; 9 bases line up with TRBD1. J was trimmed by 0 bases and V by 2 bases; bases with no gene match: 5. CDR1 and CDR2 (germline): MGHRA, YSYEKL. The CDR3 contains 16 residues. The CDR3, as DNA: TGCGCCAGCAGCCAATCCGGGACAGGGAGCTCCTACGAGCAGTACTTC. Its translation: CASSQSGTGSSYEQYF.

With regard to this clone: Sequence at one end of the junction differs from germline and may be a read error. In DNA form, the CDR3 reads TGTGCCACACAACGGGGTAGTACTTCCTCCGAGCAGTACTTC. This encodes CATQRGSTSSEQYF. This rearrangement joins TRBV15 to TRBJ2-7; possible D gene TRBD2, 5 bases. The CDR3 sequence is 14 residues long. Germline V lookup: CDR1 LNHNV, CDR2 YYDKDF (reference sequence).

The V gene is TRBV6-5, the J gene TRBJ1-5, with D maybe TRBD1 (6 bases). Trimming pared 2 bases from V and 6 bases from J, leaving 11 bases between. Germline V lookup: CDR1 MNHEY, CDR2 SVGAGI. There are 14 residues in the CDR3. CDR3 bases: TGTGCCAGCAGTTACAGCAGGGGAGGTCAGCCCCAGCATTTT. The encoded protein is CASSYSRGGQPQHF.

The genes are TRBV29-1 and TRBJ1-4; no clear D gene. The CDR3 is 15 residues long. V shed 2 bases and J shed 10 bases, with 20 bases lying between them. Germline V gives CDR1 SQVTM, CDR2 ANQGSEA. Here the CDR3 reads CSVETQQTSFRKLFF. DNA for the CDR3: TGCAGCGTTGAAACCCAACAGACCAGCTTTAGAAAACTGTTTTTT.

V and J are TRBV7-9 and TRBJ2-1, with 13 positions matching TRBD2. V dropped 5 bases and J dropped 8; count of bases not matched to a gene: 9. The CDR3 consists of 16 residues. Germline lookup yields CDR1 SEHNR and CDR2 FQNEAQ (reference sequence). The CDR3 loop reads CASSTAWTSGRDEQFF. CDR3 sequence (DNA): TGTGCCAGCAGCACCGCCTGGACTAGCGGGAGAGATGAGCAGTTCTTC.

The CDR3 loop reads CASSESGTGETQYF. The CDR3 DNA reads as TGTGCCAGCTCAGAATCCGGGACAGGGGAGACCCAGTACTTC. The genes are TRBV18 and TRBJ2-5, with 9 nucleotides matching TRBD1. J was trimmed by 5 bases and V by 5 bases; bases with no gene match: 6. This CDR3 has 14 residues. CDR1 is KGHSH, CDR2 LQKENI, per germline.

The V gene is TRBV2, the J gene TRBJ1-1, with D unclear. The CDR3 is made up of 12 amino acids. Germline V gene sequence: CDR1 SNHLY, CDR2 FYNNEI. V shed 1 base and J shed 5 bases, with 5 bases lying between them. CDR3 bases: TGTGCCAGCAGTGAAGTTTGGACTGAAGCTTTCTTT. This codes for CASSEVWTEAFF.

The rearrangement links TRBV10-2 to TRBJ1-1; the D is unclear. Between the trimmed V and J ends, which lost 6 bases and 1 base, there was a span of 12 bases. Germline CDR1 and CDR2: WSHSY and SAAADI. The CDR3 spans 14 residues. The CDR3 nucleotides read TGCGCCAGCAGGGGAATTCAGTCGAACACTGAAGCTTTCTTT. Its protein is CASRGIQSNTEAFF.

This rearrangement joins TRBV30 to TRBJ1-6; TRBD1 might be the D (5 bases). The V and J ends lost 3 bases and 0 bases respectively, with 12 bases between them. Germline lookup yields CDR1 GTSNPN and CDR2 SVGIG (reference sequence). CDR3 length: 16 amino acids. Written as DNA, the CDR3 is TGTGCCTGGAGGCTCAGGGCGAGCTCCTATAATTCACCCCTCCACTTT. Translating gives CAWRLRASSYNSPLHF.

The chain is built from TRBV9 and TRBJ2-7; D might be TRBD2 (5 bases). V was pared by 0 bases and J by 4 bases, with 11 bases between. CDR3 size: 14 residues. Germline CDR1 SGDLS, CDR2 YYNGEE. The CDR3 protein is CASSVAWPGYEQYF. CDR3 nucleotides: TGTGCCAGCAGCGTAGCTTGGCCGGGGTACGAGCAGTACTTC.

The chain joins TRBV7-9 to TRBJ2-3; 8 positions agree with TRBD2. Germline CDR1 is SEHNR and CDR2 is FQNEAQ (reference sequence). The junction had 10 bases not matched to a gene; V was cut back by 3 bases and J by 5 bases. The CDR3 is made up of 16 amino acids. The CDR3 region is CASSFIIGGAGDTQYF. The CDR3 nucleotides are TGTGCCAGCAGCTTTATAATCGGGGGGGCAGGAGATACGCAGTATTTT. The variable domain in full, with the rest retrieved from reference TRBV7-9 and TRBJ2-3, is DTGVSQNPRHKITKRGQNVTFRCDPISEHNRLYWYRQTLGQGPEFLTYFQNEAQLEKSRLLSDRFSAERPKGSFSTLEIQRTEQGDSAMYLCASSFIIGGAGDTQYFGPGTRLTVL.

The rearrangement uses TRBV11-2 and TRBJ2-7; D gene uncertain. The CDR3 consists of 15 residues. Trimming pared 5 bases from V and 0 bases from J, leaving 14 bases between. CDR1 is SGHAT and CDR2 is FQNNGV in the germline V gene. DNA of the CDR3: TGTGCCAGCAGCCCTTCTCCAGTCAGCTCCTACGAGCAGTACTTC. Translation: CASSPSPVSSYEQYF.

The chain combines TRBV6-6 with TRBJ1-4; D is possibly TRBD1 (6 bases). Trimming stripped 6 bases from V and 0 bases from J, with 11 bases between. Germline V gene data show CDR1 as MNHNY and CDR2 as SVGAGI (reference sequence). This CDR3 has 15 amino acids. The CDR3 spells CASSRDTSTNEKLFF. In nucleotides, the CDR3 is TGTGCCAGCAGCCGGGACACATCAACTAATGAAAAACTGTTTTTT.

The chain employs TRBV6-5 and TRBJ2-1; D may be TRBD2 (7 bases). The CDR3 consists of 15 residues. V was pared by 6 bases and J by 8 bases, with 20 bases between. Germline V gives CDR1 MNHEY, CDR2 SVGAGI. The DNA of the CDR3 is TGTGCCAGCAGCCGCGGCGGGGGCAGGGGACATGAGCAGTTCTTC. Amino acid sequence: CASSRGGGRGHEQFF.

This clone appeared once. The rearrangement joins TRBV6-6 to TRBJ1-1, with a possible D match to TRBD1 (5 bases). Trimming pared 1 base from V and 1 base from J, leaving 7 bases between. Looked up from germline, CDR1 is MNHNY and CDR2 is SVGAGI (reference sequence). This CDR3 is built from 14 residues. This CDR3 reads CASSYFGANTEAFF. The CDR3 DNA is TGTGCCAGCAGTTACTTCGGGGCGAACACTGAAGCTTTCTTT.